This entry features one T cell receptor beta chain sequence. Its cognate antigen is unknown. This sample was included in a study of T-cell memory formation after mild COVID-19. In the study overall: Largely, the TCR clusters proved donor specific.

In TCRdb, the 5' RACE reads were re-called with MiXCR into one record per CDR3 protein. The sample contains some 310,000 distinct CDR3 sequences, around 20% of which appear only once. Findings and caveats of the study: Contracting clones from day 15 to 85 had balanced CD4/CD8; later expanders favoured CD4+. Chiefly within CM and EM were the contracting CD4+ clones; CD8+ ones were within EMRA.

Source material: PBMCs or a T cell subset sorted from them (not recorded which). This sequence originates from a man younger than 35 who had mild COVID-19 (a few samples of this study predate the infection). Cell type and time point are not known.

The CDR3 bases are TGTGCCAGCAGCCATGACTCATCGGTGACCTACTACGAGCAGTACTTC. Its protein is CASSHDSSVTYYEQYF. The chain combines TRBV4-2 with TRBJ2-7; D is unresolved. Trimming left V 3 bases short and J 3 bases short, with 18 bases between. Germline V gives CDR1 LGHNA, CDR2 YNFKEQ. The CDR3 consists of 16 residues.